This TCR beta chain was recovered during a study of regulatory T cells in long-lasting Graves disease. Study results and limitations: Lower TCR diversity was seen in persistent Graves' patients than in newly diagnosed ones.

The CDR3 runs 14 residues. CDR1 is MDHEN, CDR2 SYDVKM, per germline. V was cut by 5 bases and J by 0 bases, with 10 bases left in between. Sequencing libraries for TCR beta were prepared with iRepertoire HTBI primers and Arm-PCR of CDR3 regions. TCRdb re-derived calls from the multiplex PCR reads in MiXCR, one entry per CDR3 protein. The sample has about 400,000 distinct CDR3 sequences, roughly 20% seen once. This clonotype was seen repeatedly, ten times or more. As yet, its antigen is unknown. The time point here: persistent/refractory GD, antithyroid drugs over 5 years with positive TRAb. PBMC-derived RNA was used for the TCR library.

The gene calls are TRBV28 and TRBJ1-2, with D uncertain. The material was peripheral blood mononuclear cells (PBMCs), obtained when the disease was refractory, from a patient treated with antithyroid drugs. The source of this sequence is a female donor with Graves disease. The CDR3 sequence is CASSPAGANYGYTF. As DNA, the CDR3 is TGTGCCAGCAGTCCCGCGGGAGCTAACTATGGCTACACCTTC.